The 8 T cell receptor beta chains presented below share a single source sample, sequenced in a study of CD8 T cells in acute hepatitis C reinfection. The study, taken as a whole, reports: Overrepresentation in the naive pool did not explain the preferential TRBV04 and TRBV06 usage seen in all groups.

TCRdb's table, derived via immunoSEQ multiplex PCR, lists solely in-frame clones and lacks some. This table has about 1,400 clones, roughly half appearing once. Time point indicated: acute HCV infection, within 168 days of estimated infection date. The hepatitis C virus-specific receptor repertoire was characterized directly ex vivo, with no prior expansion in culture. Specimen: HCV NS3-1073 tetramer-sorted CD8+ T cells from PBMCs, collected during acute infection. These receptors originate from a woman aged 18-29 years who spontaneously cleared hepatitis C infection.

The CDR3 DNA reads TGTGCCAGCAGCCAAGAAGTTTCGAGCGGAGCCTGGGGGGAGCAGTACTTC. Protein sequence: CASSQEVSSGAWGEQYF. This chain uses TRBV5-4 with TRBJ2-7; tentatively, D is TRBD1 or TRBD2 (5 bases each). CDR1 and CDR2 from the germline V gene are SGHNT and YYREEE (reference sequence). V was shortened by 4 bases and J by 7 bases, with 27 bases between the two germline ends. This CDR3 region has 17 residues. Complete variable domain (other parts from reference TRBV5-4 and TRBJ2-7): ETGVTQSPTHLIKTRGQQVTLRCSSQSGHNTVSWYQQALGQGPQFIFQYYREEENGRGNFPPRFSGLQFPNYSSELNVNALELDDSALYLCASSQEVSSGAWGEQYFGPGTRLTVT.

The chain has TRBV7-6 and TRBJ1-1, with TRBD1 identical over 8 bases. J was trimmed by 5 bases and V by 2 bases; bases with no gene match: 7. Per the germline V gene, CDR1 is SGHVS and CDR2 is FNYEAQ. The CDR3 totals 15 residues. The CDR3 is CASSLMTGAETEAFF. CDR3 sequence (DNA): TGTGCCAGCAGCTTAATGACAGGGGCGGAGACTGAAGCTTTCTTT.

This sequence joins TRBV4-2 and TRBJ2-5; TRBD1 aligns across 9 bases. The length of the CDR3 is 15 residues. Unmatched junction bases numbered 9, after V lost 3 bases and J lost 7 bases. CDR1 and CDR2 from the germline V gene are LGHNA and YNFKEQ. DNA for the CDR3: TGTGCCAGCAGCCAGGAACAGGGGGCATGGGGGACCCAGTACTTC. It encodes CASSQEQGAWGTQYF.

This clone ranks as medium-sized. The same CDR3 also results from other DNA sequences found in this sample. The rearrangement links TRBV7-8 to TRBJ2-1; D gene ambiguous. The germline V gene encodes CDR1 SGHVS and CDR2 FQNEAQ. Trimming shortened V by 1 base and J by 5 bases, and 3 bases separated the two germline ends. The CDR3 totals 12 residues. This chain's CDR3 is CASSLEHNEQFF. The CDR3 DNA sequence: TGTGCCAGCAGCTTAGAGCACAATGAGCAGTTCTTC.

This clone was seen a few times. The chain uses TRBV12-2 and TRBJ1-2. TRBV12-2 is reported as a pseudogene. This CDR3 contains 17 residues. The CDR3 protein is CASRPGRGPQEGAGYTF. CDR3 nucleotide sequence: TGTGCAAGTCGCCCGGGAAGGGGACCGCAAGAAGGGGCTGGCTACACCTTC.

The chain links TRBV7-6 to TRBJ2-2, with no clear D. From germline, CDR1 is SGHVS and CDR2 FNYEAQ. The CDR3 contains 16 residues. The V end was cut by 1 base, the J end by 0 bases, with 9 bases between. DNA for the CDR3: TGTGCCAGCAGCTTAGATGGCAACGCGAACACCGGGGAGCTGTTTTTT. Translated, it gives CASSLDGNANTGELFF.

This sequence joins TRBV5-1 and TRBJ2-1; D is possibly TRBD1 (6 bases). The CDR3 totals 14 residues. The germline CDR1 and CDR2 sequences are SGHRS and YFSETQ. Between the trimmed V and J ends, which lost 4 bases and 3 bases, there was a span of 11 bases. CDR3 in DNA: TGCGCCAGCAGCAAAGGACAGCTCTACAATGAGCAGTTCTTC. Its translation is CASSKGQLYNEQFF.

This clone was found a few times. This chain links TRBV27 with TRBJ2-1, with 13 bases that match TRBD2. Per the germline V gene, CDR1 is MNHEY and CDR2 is SMNVEV (reference sequence). V was clipped by 5 bases and J by 7 bases; unmatched bases: 23. The CDR3 loop spans 21 amino acids. This CDR3 is CASSPGTSGEGIGSALNEQFF. The CDR3 region has the DNA TGTGCCAGCAGTCCCGGGACTAGCGGGGAGGGAATAGGGTCGGCCCTAAATGAGCAGTTCTTC.